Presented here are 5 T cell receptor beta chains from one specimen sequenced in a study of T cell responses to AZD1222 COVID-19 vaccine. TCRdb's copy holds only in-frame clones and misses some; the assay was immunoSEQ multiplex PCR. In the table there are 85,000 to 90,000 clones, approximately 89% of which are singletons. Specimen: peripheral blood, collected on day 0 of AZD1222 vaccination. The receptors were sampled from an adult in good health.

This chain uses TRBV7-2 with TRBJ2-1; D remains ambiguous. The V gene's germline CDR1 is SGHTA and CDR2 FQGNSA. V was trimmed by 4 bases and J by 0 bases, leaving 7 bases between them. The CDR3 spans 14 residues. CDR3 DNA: TGTGCCAGCAGCTCAGTGAGCTCCTACAATGAGCAGTTCTTC. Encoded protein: CASSSVSSYNEQFF.

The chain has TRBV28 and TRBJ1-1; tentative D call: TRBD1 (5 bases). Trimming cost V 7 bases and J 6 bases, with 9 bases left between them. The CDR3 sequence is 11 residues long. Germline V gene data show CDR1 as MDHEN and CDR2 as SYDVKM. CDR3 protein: CASKAGSEAFF. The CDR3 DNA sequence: TGTGCCAGCAAGGCAGGGTCTGAAGCTTTCTTT.

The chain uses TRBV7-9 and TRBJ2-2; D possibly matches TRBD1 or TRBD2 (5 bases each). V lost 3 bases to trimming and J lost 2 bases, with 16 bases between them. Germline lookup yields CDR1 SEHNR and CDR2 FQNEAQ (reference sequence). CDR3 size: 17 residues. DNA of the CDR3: TGTGCCAGCAGCTTTCTTTCCGGGACGGTTAACACCGGGGAGCTGTTTTTT. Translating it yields CASSFLSGTVNTGELFF.

DNA of the CDR3: TGTGCCAGCAGTGCCGGTATCGGGCACTATGGCTACACCTTC. Its protein product is CASSAGIGHYGYTF. The chain has TRBV2 and TRBJ1-2; no reliable D call. The CDR3 covers 14 residues. V was cut by 4 bases and J by 3 bases, with 12 bases left in between. Per germline, CDR1 SNHLY and CDR2 FYNNEI.

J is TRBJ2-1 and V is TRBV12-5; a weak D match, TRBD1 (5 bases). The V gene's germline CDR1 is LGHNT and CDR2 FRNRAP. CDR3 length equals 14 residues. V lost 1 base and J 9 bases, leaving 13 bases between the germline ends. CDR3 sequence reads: CASGLGQGSSEQFF. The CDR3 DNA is TGTGCTAGTGGTTTGGGGCAGGGATCGAGTGAGCAGTTCTTC.